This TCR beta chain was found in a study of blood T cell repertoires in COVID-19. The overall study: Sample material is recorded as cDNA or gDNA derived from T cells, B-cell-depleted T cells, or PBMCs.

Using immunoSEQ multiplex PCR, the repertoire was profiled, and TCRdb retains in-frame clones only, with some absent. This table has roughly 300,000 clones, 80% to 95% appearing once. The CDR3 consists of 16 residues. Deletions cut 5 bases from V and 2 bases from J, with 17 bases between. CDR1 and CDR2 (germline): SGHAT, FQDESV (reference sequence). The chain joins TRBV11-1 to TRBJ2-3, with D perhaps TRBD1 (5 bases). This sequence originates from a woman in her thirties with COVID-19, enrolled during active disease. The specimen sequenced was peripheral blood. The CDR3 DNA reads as TGTGCCAGCAGCCTGACCGCCATACAGGTCACAGATACGCAGTATTTT. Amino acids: CASSLTAIQVTDTQYF. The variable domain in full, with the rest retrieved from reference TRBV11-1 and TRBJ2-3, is EAEVAQSPRYKITEKSQAVAFWCDPISGHATLYWYRQILGQGPELLVQFQDESVVDDSQLPKDRFSAERLKGVDSTLKIQPAELGDSAMYLCASSLTAIQVTDTQYFGPGTRLTVL.